The 19 T cell receptor beta chains presented below share a single source sample, sequenced in a study of cytomegalovirus exposure and HLA in healthy donors. PCR used 60 Vbeta primers and 13 Jbeta primers. Assay: immunoSEQ multiplex PCR; the TCRdb copy retains only in-frame clones and omits some. This sample has some 120,000 clones, with approximately 85% found just once. Sequences were obtained from PBMCs. Receptors were obtained from a woman aged 25-40 years in good health and CMV-seropositive.

V gene TRBV5-1 combines with J gene TRBJ2-5; D possibly corresponds to TRBD2 (6 bases). Trimming took 4 bases from V and 5 from J, leaving 18 bases between them. The CDR3 spans 15 residues. Germline V gene data show CDR1 as SGHRS and CDR2 as YFSETQ. The CDR3 reads CASSPREAYLETQYF. DNA for the CDR3: TGCGCCAGCAGCCCCAGGGAGGCCTATCTGGAGACCCAGTACTTC.

The chain links TRBV5-8 to TRBJ2-7; 9 nucleotides align to TRBD1. Germline values: CDR1 SGHTS, CDR2 YDEGEE. The CDR3 consists of 14 residues. Trimming removed 3 bases from V and 6 bases from J; junction bases left unmatched: 7. CDR3 bases: TGTGCCAGCAGCTCCCGGGACAGGGTCTCCGAGCAGTACTTC. Translated: CASSSRDRVSEQYF.

This chain joins TRBV2 and TRBJ1-5; 10 bases fit TRBD1. Germline-derived CDR1 and CDR2 are SNHLY and FYNNEI. The J segment lost 6 bases and the V segment lost 7 bases, leaving 6 bases of the junction unmatched. There are 14 residues in the CDR3. CDR3 sequence reads: CASTGTGDGQPQHF. Written as DNA, the CDR3 is TGTGCCAGCACCGGGACAGGGGATGGTCAGCCCCAGCATTTT. Filled out from reference TRBV2 and TRBJ1-5, the complete variable domain reads EPEVTQTPSHQVTQMGQEVILRCVPISNHLYFYWYRQILGQKVEFLVSFYNNEISEKSEIFDDQFSVERPDGSNFTLKIRSTKLEDSAMYFCASTGTGDGQPQHFGDGTRLSIL.

J is TRBJ2-7 and V is TRBV19; tentatively, D is TRBD2 (6 bases). With 5 bases removed from V and 5 bases from J, the gap between germline ends came to 19 bases. The CDR3 length is 15 residues. Germline V gives CDR1 LNHDA, CDR2 SQIVND (reference sequence). The CDR3 sequence: CASSSLEAPGDEQYF. Here the CDR3 DNA reads TGTGCCAGTAGTTCTCTTGAGGCTCCGGGAGACGAGCAGTACTTC. Full variable domain (rest looked up from reference TRBV19 and TRBJ2-7): DGGITQSPKYLFRKEGQNVTLSCEQNLNHDAMYWYRQDPGQGLRLIYYSQIVNDFQKGDIAEGYSVSREKKESFPLTVTSAQKNPTAFYLCASSSLEAPGDEQYFGPGTRLTVT.

The V and J genes are TRBV5-1 and TRBJ2-1, with TRBD1 identical over 7 bases. The germline V gene has CDR1 SGHRS and CDR2 YFSETQ. CDR3 length equals 12 residues. V shed 4 bases, J shed 9 bases, and the junction held 4 bases outside the gene matches. CDR3 loop: CASSVTGFEQFF. CDR3 bases: TGCGCCAGCAGCGTGACAGGGTTTGAGCAGTTCTTC.

This clone appeared a single time. This chain joins TRBV2 and TRBJ1-4; D is unclear. The CDR3 length is 13 residues. Between the trimmed V and J ends, which lost 4 bases and 10 bases, there was a span of 13 bases. CDR1 and CDR2 from the germline V gene are SNHLY and FYNNEI. CDR3 loop: CASSGISVGKLFF. The CDR3 region has the DNA TGTGCCAGCAGTGGTATCTCAGTTGGAAAACTGTTTTTT.

This chain joins TRBV27 and TRBJ2-5, with 10 bases that match TRBD2. The J call is uncertain, as TRBJ2-7 better fits the DNA end. Germline V CDR1 and CDR2: MNHEY, SMNVEV (reference sequence). The CDR3 is 16 amino acids. CDR3 amino acids: CASSLVGLASTYEQYF. The CDR3 DNA is TGTGCCAGCAGTTTAGTGGGACTAGCGAGTACCTACGAGCAGTACTTC.

This chain uses TRBV10-1 with TRBJ2-1; 11 bases agree with TRBD2. Germline V CDR1 and CDR2: WNHNN, SYGVQD (reference sequence). The CDR3 extends over 17 amino acids. J was trimmed by 4 bases and V by 5 bases; bases with no gene match: 10. The CDR3 DNA sequence: TGCGCCAGCAGTTTTTCCCGTAGCGGGAGGGGGTACAATGAGCAGTTCTTC. Translation gives CASSFSRSGRGYNEQFF.

In this sample, this clone turned up once. V is TRBV6-5 and J is TRBJ1-1; D uncertain. V was shortened by 6 bases and J by 0 bases, with 8 bases between the two germline ends. This CDR3 contains 13 residues. Germline V gene lookup returns CDR1 MNHEY and CDR2 SVGAGI. As DNA, the CDR3 is TGTGCCAGCAGACAAACAGTGAACACTGAAGCTTTCTTT. It translates to CASRQTVNTEAFF.

The rearrangement joins TRBV18 to TRBJ2-1, with 9 bases matching TRBD1. CDR1 is KGHSH, CDR2 LQKENI, per germline. This CDR3 has 17 residues. The ends lost 3 bases at V and 0 bases at J; junction bases unmatched: 6. CDR3 DNA: TGTGCCAGCTCACCTGGGACAGGGCCCCACTCCTACAATGAGCAGTTCTTC. Translation gives CASSPGTGPHSYNEQFF.

About this clone itself: Other DNA sequences in the same sample also yield this CDR3. This sequence joins TRBV27 and TRBJ1-2; 7 bases fit TRBD1. The CDR3 covers 16 residues. Germline loops: CDR1 MNHEY, CDR2 SMNVEV (reference sequence). Trimming removed 4 bases from V and 2 bases from J; junction bases left unmatched: 10. The DNA of the CDR3 is TGTGCCAGCAGTTCATTTGTGAGACAGGGCAACTATGGCTACACCTTC. It yields the protein CASSSFVRQGNYGYTF.

The chain links TRBV28 to TRBJ2-3, with TRBD2 matching over 11 bases. Germline trimming cut 5 bases from V and 5 bases from J; bases unmatched to any gene: 6. Germline-derived CDR1 and CDR2 are MDHEN and SYDVKM. The CDR3 spans 15 residues. CDR3 DNA sequence: TGTGCCAGCAGTGTAGCGGGAGGGCCAGGAGATACGCAGTATTTT. Translating it yields CASSVAGGPGDTQYF.

J is TRBJ2-1 and V is TRBV29-1; a weak D match, TRBD2 (7 bases). Germline V gene lookup returns CDR1 SQVTM and CDR2 ANQGSEA. The V gene lost 5 bases and the J gene lost 1 base, with 18 bases spanning the gap. The CDR3 runs to 16 residues. DNA of the CDR3: TGCAGCGTTTCCGGAGGGGGGGCGGGGTCCTACAATGAGCAGTTCTTC. Amino acids: CSVSGGGAGSYNEQFF.

The genes are TRBV7-9 and TRBJ1-1; D is uncertain. The CDR3 extends over 13 amino acids. Germline loops: CDR1 SEHNR, CDR2 FQNEAQ (reference sequence). V was shortened by 5 bases and J by 5 bases, with 12 bases between the two germline ends. In DNA, the CDR3 is TGTGCCAGCAGCCCGATCCCAGTGACTGAAGCTTTCTTT. As protein: CASSPIPVTEAFF.

V is TRBV9 and J is TRBJ2-7; 8 nucleotides agree with TRBD2. Germline V gene lookup returns CDR1 SGDLS and CDR2 YYNGEE. V gave up 0 bases and J gave up 3 bases; unmatched junction bases: 5. CDR3 length equals 15 residues. CDR3 protein: CASSVAAGGNYEQYF. In DNA, the CDR3 is TGTGCCAGCAGCGTAGCTGCGGGAGGTAACTACGAGCAGTACTTC.

V is TRBV29-1 and J is TRBJ1-2; 7 bases are a match to TRBD1. Germline assignment: CDR1 SQVTM and CDR2 ANQGSEA. Trimming at V came to 0 bases and at J to 0 bases, leaving 4 bases not matched to a gene. This CDR3 spans 15 amino acids. CDR3 amino acids: CSVEDRDSPNYGYTF. CDR3 coding DNA: TGCAGCGTTGAAGACAGGGACAGTCCTAACTATGGCTACACCTTC.

The DNA for the CDR3 is TGTGCCAGCAGCAGTTACGGGACAGTTCTTTCCTACGAGCAGTACTTC. Protein: CASSSYGTVLSYEQYF. V and J are TRBV7-9 and TRBJ2-7; 7 positions agree with TRBD1. Unmatched junction bases numbered 11, after V lost 5 bases and J lost 1 base. CDR1 and CDR2 (germline): SEHNR, FQNEAQ (reference sequence). The CDR3 is 16 amino acids.

The chain couples TRBV27 to TRBJ2-1; 8 nucleotides match TRBD1. The CDR3 totals 18 residues. The V gene's germline CDR1 is MNHEY and CDR2 SMNVEV (reference sequence). The ends lost 3 bases at V and 9 bases at J; junction bases unmatched: 19. Written as DNA, the CDR3 is TGTGCCAGCAGTTTCGTAGGGTCCAGGGGGCCCTCGGTGGGTGAGCAGTTCTTC. Translated, it gives CASSFVGSRGPSVGEQFF.

This clone has just a few counts. The chain couples TRBV28 to TRBJ2-5, with 10 bases that match TRBD2. The ends lost 6 bases at V and 9 bases at J; junction bases unmatched: 10. Germline V gene data show CDR1 as MDHEN and CDR2 as SYDVKM. The CDR3 loop spans 14 amino acids. CDR3 coding DNA: TGTGCCAGCAGATCGGGACTAGCGCTTTTGCCCCAGTACTTC. Protein sequence: CASRSGLALLPQYF.